This note documents a single T cell receptor (beta chain) sequence. Antigen: not known. Germline V gene lookup returns CDR1 MGHRA and CDR2 YSYEKL. The CDR3 is 14 residues long. With 4 bases removed from V and 9 bases from J, the gap between germline ends came to 16 bases. The data derive from a study of T cell responses to AZD1222 COVID-19 vaccine. Points from the study as a whole: After the peak T cell response, and only then, were repertoires sampled. In the spike-specific TCR repertoire, nearly half reportedly target unmutated variant regions. Across the whole spike, CD4 TCRs peaked at regions 160-218 and 743-854.

Profiling relied on immunoSEQ multiplex PCR, and the TCRdb table lists in-frame clones only, not all of them. The sample shows 140,000 to 150,000 clones, under 95% of them seen only once. Here the sequenced sample was peripheral blood, taken on day 0 of AZD1222 vaccination. The chain couples TRBV4-1 to TRBJ2-1; maybe TRBD2 (5 bases). The clonotype originates from an adult in good health. CDR3 coding DNA: TGCGCCAGCAGCCCCAGCGGACCCAGCACTGAGCAGTTCTTC. Amino acids: CASSPSGPSTEQFF.